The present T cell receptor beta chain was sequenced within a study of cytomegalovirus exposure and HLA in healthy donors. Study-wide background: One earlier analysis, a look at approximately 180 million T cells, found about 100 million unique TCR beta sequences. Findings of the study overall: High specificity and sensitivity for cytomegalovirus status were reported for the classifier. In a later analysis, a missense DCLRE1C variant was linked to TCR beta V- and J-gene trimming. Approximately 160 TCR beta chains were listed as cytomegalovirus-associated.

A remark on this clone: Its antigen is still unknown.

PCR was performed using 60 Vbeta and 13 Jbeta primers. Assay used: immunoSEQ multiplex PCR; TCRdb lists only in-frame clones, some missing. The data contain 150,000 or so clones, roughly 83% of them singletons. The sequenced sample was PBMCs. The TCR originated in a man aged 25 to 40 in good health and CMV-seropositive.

The CDR3 DNA is TGTGCCAGCAGCTTACGGCGGGGGGGCAATGAGCAGTTCTTC. It specifies CASSLRRGGNEQFF. The chain recombines TRBV11-2 with TRBJ2-1, with 9 bases that match TRBD2. The CDR3 totals 14 residues. Losses at the gene ends were 2 bases for V and 6 bases for J; bases not matched to a gene: 2. CDR1 is SGHAT, CDR2 FQNNGV, per germline.